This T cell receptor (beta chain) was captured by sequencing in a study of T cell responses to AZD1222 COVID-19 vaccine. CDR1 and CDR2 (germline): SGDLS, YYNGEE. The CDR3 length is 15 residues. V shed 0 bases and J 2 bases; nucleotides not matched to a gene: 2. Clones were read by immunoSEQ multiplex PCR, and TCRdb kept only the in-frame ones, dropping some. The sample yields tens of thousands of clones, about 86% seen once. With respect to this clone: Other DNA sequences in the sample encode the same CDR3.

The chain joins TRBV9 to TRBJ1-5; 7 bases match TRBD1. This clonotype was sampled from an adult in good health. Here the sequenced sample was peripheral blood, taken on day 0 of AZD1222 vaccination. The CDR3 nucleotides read TGTGCCAGCAGCGTAGGGACAGGTCGCAATCAGCCCCAGCATTTT. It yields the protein CASSVGTGRNQPQHF.